The rows below give T cell receptor beta chains drawn from one sample of a study of T cell changes during pregnancy in multiple sclerosis. Clones were sequenced by immunoSEQ multiplex PCR, and TCRdb holds only the in-frame ones, with some missing. Of roughly 30,000 clones listed, approximately 91% are singletons. Source: CD8+ T cells from peripheral blood mononuclear cells, taken after pregnancy. Receptor source: a female donor with multiple sclerosis, enrolled in a pregnancy study. The CDR3 runs from the conserved cysteine through the conserved F or W. Each record gives: V gene, J gene, CDR3 protein.

TRBV7-2,TRBJ2-3,CASSFGVLETSGDTQYF
TRBV7-9,TRBJ2-1,CASSPREAGEQFF
TRBV29-1,TRBJ2-7,CSASDSYEQYF
TRBV13,TRBJ1-5,CASSQGTQPQHF
TRBV4-2,TRBJ2-5,CASSQERASETQYF
TRBV14,TRBJ2-3,CASSQDWLAGVTDTQYF
TRBV7-9,TRBJ2-5,CASSTWTSGTIQETQYF
TRBV7-9,TRBJ2-1,CASSSSGRNNEQFF
TRBV11-2,TRBJ1-1,CASSLIVRDTEAFF
TRBV7-9,TRBJ1-5,CASGTGYSNQPQHF
TRBV13,TRBJ2-7,CASSISGDPHAQYF
TRBV28,TRBJ2-5,CASSLSGLAQEEAQYF
TRBV19,.,CASSMYLASYEQYF
TRBV7-9,TRBJ2-7,CASSLGTGRHEQYF
TRBV7-2,TRBJ2-7,CASSLVAGSSSEQYF
TRBV5-6,TRBJ1-2,CASSQRQGAEGYGYTF
TRBV9,TRBJ2-3,CASSPAISFTDTQYF
TRBV7-6,TRBJ2-7,CASSLDREQIYEQYF
TRBV28,TRBJ2-7,CASSSTRETQDEQYF
TRBV30,TRBJ2-2,CAWRAQTQGAGELFF
TRBV6-5,TRBJ2-7,CASSYSSSDYEQYF
TRBV27,TRBJ1-2,CASRALGDGYTF
TRBV5-1,TRBJ2-4,CASSQTGFRVFYF
TRBV2,TRBJ2-1,CASSGRTSGSSSYNEQFF
TRBV7-6,TRBJ2-7,CASSPGEGQGAYEQYF
TRBV7-9,TRBJ1-2,CASSLGAGQIFYGYTF
TRBV15,TRBJ2-1,CATSRDRDYPYNEQFF
TRBV4-3,TRBJ2-7,CASSQEWLAASYEQYF
TRBV6-1,TRBJ1-2,CASSEAIAGVYGYTF
TRBV7-9,TRBJ2-5,CASRLGAETQYF
TRBV7-2,TRBJ2-7,CASSLLGLSYEQYF
TRBV6-1,TRBJ1-1,CASSDAGTAGEAFF
TRBV9,TRBJ2-7,CASSVGTSGRTSSYEQYF
TRBV7-9,TRBJ2-1,CASSLASSGGYNEQFF
TRBV29-1,TRBJ2-2,CSVAGGGELFF
TRBV7-3,TRBJ2-7,CASSPTGSYEQYF
TRBV4-1,TRBJ2-3,CASSQRLAGGEGTQYF
TRBV5-6,TRBJ1-1,CASSGGQTLNTEAFF
TRBV11-2,TRBJ2-7,CASSLPPGLADVLSYEQYF
TRBV7-9,TRBJ2-2,CASSLGGEKSVAGELFF
TRBV4-2,TRBJ2-7,CASSQKELAGPYEQYF
TRBV27,TRBJ2-7,CASSTRTGGYEQYF
TRBV5-6,TRBJ2-1,CASSSRWYNEQFF
TRBV5-6,TRBJ2-2,CASSLAYTGELFF
TRBV27,TRBJ1-5,CASRDSHYGQPQHF
TRBV5-8,TRBJ2-7,CASSGPTSGRSSYEQYF
TRBV27,TRBJ2-7,CASSARDSTYEQYF
TRBV28,TRBJ2-7,CASSKLAGFSYEQYF